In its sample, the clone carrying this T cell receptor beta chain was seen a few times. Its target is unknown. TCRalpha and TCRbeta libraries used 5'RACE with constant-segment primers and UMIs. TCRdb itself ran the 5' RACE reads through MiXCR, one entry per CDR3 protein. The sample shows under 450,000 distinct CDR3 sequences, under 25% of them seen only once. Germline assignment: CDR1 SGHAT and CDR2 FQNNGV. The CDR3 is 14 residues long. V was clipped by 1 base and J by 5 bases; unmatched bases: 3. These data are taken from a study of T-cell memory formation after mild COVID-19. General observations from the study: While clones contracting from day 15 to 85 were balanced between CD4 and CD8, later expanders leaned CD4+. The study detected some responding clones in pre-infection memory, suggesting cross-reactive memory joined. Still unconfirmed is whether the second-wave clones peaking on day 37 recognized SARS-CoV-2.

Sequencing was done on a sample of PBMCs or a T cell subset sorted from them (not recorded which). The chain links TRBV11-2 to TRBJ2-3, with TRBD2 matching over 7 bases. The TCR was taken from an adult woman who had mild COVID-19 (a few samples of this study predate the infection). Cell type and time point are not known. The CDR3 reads CASSLAGRLDTQYF. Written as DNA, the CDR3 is TGTGCCAGCAGCTTAGCCGGGAGGCTAGATACGCAGTATTTT.